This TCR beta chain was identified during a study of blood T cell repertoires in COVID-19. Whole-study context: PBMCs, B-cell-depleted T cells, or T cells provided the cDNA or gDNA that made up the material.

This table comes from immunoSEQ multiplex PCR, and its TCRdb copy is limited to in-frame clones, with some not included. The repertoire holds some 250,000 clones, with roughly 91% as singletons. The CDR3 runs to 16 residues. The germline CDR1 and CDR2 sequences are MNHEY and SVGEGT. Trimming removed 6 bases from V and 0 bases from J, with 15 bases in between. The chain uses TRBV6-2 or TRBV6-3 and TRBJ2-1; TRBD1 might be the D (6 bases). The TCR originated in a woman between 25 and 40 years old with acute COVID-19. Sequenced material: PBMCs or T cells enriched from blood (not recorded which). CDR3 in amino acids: CASSPIRGSSYNEQFF. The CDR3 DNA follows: TGTGCCAGCAGCCCCATCAGGGGAAGCTCCTACAATGAGCAGTTCTTC.